One sample yielded the 16 T cell receptor beta chains listed below, sequenced in a study of CXCR3-negative and CXCR3-positive naive CD8 T cells. The study, taken as a whole, reports: TRB CDR3s were more hydrophobic in CXCR3-positive than in CXCR3-negative naive cells.

No antigens are known for them. Via 5' RACE with UMI labels, TRB cDNA libraries were prepared. From its re-call of the 5' RACE reads, TCRdb lists each CDR3 protein once, without DNA. Seen in this sample are approximately 90,000 distinct CDR3 sequences; the ten most common clones hold approximately 0.5%. The sample consisted of naive CXCR3+ CD8+ T cells from blood. Subset defined: CD45RO-CCR7+CD27+CD95- naive CD8+ T cells expressing CXCR3 (TNR3+). Receptors were obtained from a human donor in good health. Some clones in this sample may be carry-over from other donors' samples.

The chain combines TRBV7-6 with TRBJ1-3. CDR1 SGHVS and CDR2 FNYEAQ come from the germline V gene. This CDR3 has 15 residues. The CDR3 loop is CASSLLGHSGNTIYF. Filled out from reference TRBV7-6 and TRBJ1-3, the complete variable domain reads GAGVSQSPRYKVTKRGQDVALRCDPISGHVSLYWYRQALGQGPEFLTYFNYEAQQDKSGLPNDRFSAERPEGSISTLTIQRTEQRDSAMYRCASSLLGHSGNTIYFGEGSWLTVV.

This sequence joins TRBV2 and TRBJ1-5; the TCRdb call, TRBD1, lacks DNA for checking. This CDR3 contains 12 residues. Germline loops: CDR1 SNHLY, CDR2 FYNNEI. The CDR3: CASSGTGQPQHF.

V gene TRBV7-3 combines with J gene TRBJ2-1; the TRBD2 assignment by TCRdb is unverifiable without DNA. Germline-derived CDR1 and CDR2 are SGHTA and FQGTGA. This CDR3 region has 14 residues. This CDR3 reads CASSLTSGRSEQFF.

The rearrangement uses TRBV12-3 or TRBV12-4 and TRBJ2-7. The CDR3 has 13 residues. The CDR3 spells CASRSMYGYEQYF.

The rearrangement links TRBV10-3 to TRBJ2-5; the D call from TCRdb, TRBD1, cannot be confirmed without DNA. CDR3 size: 12 residues. Germline CDR1 and CDR2: ENHRY and SYGVKD. CDR3 region: CARDRGWETQYF.

CDR3 residues: CASSQDTGRNTEAFF. The rearrangement uses TRBV4-1 and TRBJ1-1; TCRdb's D call, TRBD1, is unchecked because there is no DNA. Per germline, CDR1 MGHRA and CDR2 YSYEKL. This CDR3 region has 15 residues.

This CDR3 reads CATRGGGLNTGELFF. V gene TRBV24-1 combines with J gene TRBJ2-2; TCRdb's D call of TRBD1 is untestable without DNA. The germline V gene has CDR1 KGHDR and CDR2 SFDVKD. The CDR3 covers 15 residues.

The chain couples TRBV7-2 to TRBJ2-3; TCRdb's D gene call, TRBD1, goes unchecked for lack of DNA. Germline CDR1 and CDR2: SGHTA and FQGNSA. This CDR3 comprises 18 residues. CDR3 region: CASSLAPDRFISTDTQYF.

The rearrangement uses TRBV13 and TRBJ2-3. CDR3 length: 12 residues. The germline CDR1 and CDR2 sequences are PRHDT and FYEKMQ (reference sequence). The CDR3 reads CASTVAADTLYF. The full variable domain, in which reference TRBV13 and TRBJ2-3 provide the parts outside the CDR3, is AAGVIQSPRHLIKEKRETATLKCYPIPRHDTVYWYQQGPGQDPQFLISFYEKMQSDKGSIPDRFSAQQFSDYHSELNMSSLELGDSALYFCASTVAADTLYFGPGTRLTVL.

This sequence joins TRBV29-1 and TRBJ2-5; TCRdb lists TRBD2, though no DNA is available to test this call. Germline assignment: CDR1 SQVTM and CDR2 ANQGSEA. This CDR3 contains 16 residues. CDR3 sequence reads: CSVVGSLAGGSETQYF. Full variable domain (missing parts from reference TRBV29-1 and TRBJ2-5): SAVISQKPSRDICQRGTSLTIQCQVDSQVTMMFWYRQQPGQSLTLIATANQGSEATYESGFVIDKFPISRPNLTFSTLTVSNMSPEDSSIYLCSVVGSLAGGSETQYFGPGTRLLVL.

V and J are TRBV7-2 and TRBJ2-2; TCRdb lists TRBD2, though no DNA is available to test this call. This CDR3 is built from 13 residues. Germline CDR1 reads SGHTA; CDR2 reads FQGNSA. This chain's CDR3 is CASTSEAGGELFF.

The gene calls are TRBV7-3 and TRBJ2-1; with no DNA, the TCRdb D assignment of TRBD2 cannot be verified. Germline values: CDR1 SGHTA, CDR2 FQGTGA. The CDR3 runs 15 residues. The CDR3 region is CASSLLSGAYNEQFF.

The chain uses TRBV7-9 and TRBJ2-5; TCRdb gives TRBD2 as the D gene, but with no DNA this cannot be confirmed. This CDR3 has 16 amino acids. The germline V gene encodes CDR1 SEHNR and CDR2 FQNEAQ (reference sequence). CDR3: CASSGLSGGSWETQYF.

The rearrangement uses TRBV15 and TRBJ2-7; TCRdb designates TRBD2, a call that cannot be tested without DNA. Germline V lookup: CDR1 LNHNV, CDR2 YYDKDF (reference sequence). CDR3 length equals 15 residues. CDR3 region: CTTSLLAGGTYEQYF.

The chain links TRBV28 to TRBJ2-1. Germline loops: CDR1 MDHEN, CDR2 SYDVKM. The CDR3 covers 13 residues. The CDR3 spells CASSLWKIDEQFF.

CDR3 sequence: CASSYNPSGGSYEQYF. V and J are TRBV6-5 and TRBJ2-7. The CDR3 is 16 amino acids. Germline values: CDR1 MNHEY, CDR2 SVGAGI.